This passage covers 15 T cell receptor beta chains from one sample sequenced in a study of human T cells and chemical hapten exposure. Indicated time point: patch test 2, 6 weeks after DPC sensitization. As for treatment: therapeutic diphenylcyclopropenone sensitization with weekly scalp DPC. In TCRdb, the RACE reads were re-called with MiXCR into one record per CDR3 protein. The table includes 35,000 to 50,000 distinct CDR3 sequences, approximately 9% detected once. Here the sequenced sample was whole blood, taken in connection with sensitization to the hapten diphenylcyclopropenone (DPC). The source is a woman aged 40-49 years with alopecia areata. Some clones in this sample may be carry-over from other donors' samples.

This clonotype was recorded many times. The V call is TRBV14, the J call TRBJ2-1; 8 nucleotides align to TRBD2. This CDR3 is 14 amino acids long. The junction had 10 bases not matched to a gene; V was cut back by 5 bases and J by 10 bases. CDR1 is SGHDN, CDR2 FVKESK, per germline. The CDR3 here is CASSLRGAQGEQFF. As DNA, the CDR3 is TGTGCCAGCAGCTTGCGGGGGGCCCAGGGGGAGCAGTTCTTC.

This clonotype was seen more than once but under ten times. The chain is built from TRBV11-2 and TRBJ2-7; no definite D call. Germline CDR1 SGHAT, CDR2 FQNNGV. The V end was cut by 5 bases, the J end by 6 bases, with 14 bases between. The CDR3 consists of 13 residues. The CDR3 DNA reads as TGTGCCAGCAGCCTTCCTAGGGCCGGCGAGCAGTACTTC. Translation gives CASSLPRAGEQYF.

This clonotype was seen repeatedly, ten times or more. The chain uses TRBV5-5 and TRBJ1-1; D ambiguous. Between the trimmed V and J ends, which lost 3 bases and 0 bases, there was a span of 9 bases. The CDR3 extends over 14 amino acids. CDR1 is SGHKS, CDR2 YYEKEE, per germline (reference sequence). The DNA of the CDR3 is TGTGCCAGCAGCTCAGGACGGATGAACACTGAAGCTTTCTTT. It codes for CASSSGRMNTEAFF.

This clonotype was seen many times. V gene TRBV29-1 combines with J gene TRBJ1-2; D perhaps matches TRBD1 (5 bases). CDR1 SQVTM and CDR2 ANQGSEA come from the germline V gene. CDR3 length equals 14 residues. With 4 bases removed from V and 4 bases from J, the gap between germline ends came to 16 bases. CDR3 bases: TGCAGCGTTGTTGCAGGGCCCGTAGTCTATGGCTACACCTTC. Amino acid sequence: CSVVAGPVVYGYTF.

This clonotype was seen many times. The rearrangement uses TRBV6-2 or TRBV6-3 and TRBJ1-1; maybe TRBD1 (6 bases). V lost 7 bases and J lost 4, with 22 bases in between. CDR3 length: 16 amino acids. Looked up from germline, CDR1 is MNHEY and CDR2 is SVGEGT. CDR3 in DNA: TGTGCCAGCAAGGGGGACCCAGGCCAGGGAGGCACTGAAGCTTTCTTT. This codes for CASKGDPGQGGTEAFF.

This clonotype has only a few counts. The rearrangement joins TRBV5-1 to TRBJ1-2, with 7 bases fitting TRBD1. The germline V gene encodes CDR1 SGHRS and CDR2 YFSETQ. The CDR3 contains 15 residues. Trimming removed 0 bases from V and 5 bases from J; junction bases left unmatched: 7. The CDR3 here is CASSLAADRVYGYTF. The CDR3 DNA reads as TGCGCCAGCAGCTTGGCCGCAGACAGGGTGTATGGCTACACCTTC.

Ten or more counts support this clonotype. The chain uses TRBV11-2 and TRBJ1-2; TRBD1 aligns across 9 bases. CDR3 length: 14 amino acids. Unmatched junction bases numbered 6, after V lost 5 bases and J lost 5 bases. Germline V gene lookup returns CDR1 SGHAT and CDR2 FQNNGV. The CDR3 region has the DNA TGTGCCAGCAGCCCCACAGGGGGCGGGTATGGCTACACCTTC. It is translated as CASSPTGGGYGYTF.

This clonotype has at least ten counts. CDR3 amino acids: CASSEWAGLADSTDTQYF. For the CDR3, the DNA is TGTGCCAGCAGTGAATGGGCAGGACTAGCGGATAGCACAGATACGCAGTATTTT. The rearrangement joins TRBV6-1 to TRBJ2-3, with 10 bases lining up with TRBD2. The germline gives CDR1 MNHNS, CDR2 SASEGT. This CDR3 spans 18 amino acids. Germline trimming cut 2 bases from V and 0 bases from J; bases unmatched to any gene: 8.

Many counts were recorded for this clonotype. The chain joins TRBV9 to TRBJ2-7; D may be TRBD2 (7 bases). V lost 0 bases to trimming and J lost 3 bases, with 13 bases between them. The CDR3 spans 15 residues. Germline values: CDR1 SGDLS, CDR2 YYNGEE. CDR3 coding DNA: TGTGCCAGCAGCGTAGACAGGGAGGGAGGCTACGAGCAGTACTTC. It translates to CASSVDREGGYEQYF.

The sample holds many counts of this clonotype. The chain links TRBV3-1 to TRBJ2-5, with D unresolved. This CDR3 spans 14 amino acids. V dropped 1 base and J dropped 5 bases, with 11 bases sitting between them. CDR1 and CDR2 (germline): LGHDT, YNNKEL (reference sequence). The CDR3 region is CASSQVGPGETQYF. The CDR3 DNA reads TGTGCCAGCAGCCAAGTGGGTCCAGGTGAGACCCAGTACTTC.

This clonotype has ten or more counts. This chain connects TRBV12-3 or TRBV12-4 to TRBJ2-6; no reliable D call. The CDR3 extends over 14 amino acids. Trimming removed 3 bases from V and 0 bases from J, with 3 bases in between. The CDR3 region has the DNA TGTGCCAGCAGTTTTCCCTCTGGGGCCAACGTCCTGACTTTC. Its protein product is CASSFPSGANVLTF.

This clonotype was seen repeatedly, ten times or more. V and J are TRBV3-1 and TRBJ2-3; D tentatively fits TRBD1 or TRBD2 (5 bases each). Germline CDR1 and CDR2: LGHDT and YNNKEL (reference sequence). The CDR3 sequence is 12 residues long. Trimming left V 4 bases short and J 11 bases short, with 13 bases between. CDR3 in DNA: TGTGCCAGCAGCCCGACGGGGCTCGGGCAGTATTTT. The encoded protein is CASSPTGLGQYF.

CDR3 nucleotides: TGCGCCAGCAGCTTACGTGGGGACTACGCTTTCTTT. This sequence encodes CASSLRGDYAFF. The chain links TRBV5-1 to TRBJ1-1, with a tentative D call TRBD1 (5 bases). CDR1 and CDR2 (germline): SGHRS, YFSETQ. Trimming cost V 2 bases and J 11 bases, with 13 bases left between them. This CDR3 spans 12 amino acids.

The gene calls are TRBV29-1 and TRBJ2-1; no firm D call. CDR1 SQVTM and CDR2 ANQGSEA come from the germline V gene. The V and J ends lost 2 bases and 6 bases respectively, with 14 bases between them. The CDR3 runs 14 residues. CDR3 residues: CSVELETQTNEQFF. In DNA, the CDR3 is TGCAGCGTTGAACTAGAGACCCAGACCAATGAGCAGTTCTTC.

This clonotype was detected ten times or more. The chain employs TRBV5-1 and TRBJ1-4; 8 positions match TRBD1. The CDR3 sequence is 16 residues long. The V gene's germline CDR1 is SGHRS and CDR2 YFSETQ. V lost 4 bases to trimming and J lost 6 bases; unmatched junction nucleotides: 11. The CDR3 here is CASSAWGQGADEKLFF. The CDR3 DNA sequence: TGCGCCAGCAGCGCATGGGGGCAGGGGGCAGATGAAAAACTGTTTTTT.